Listed below are T cell receptor beta chains from one sample, sequenced in a study of cytotoxic CD8 clonotypes in ibrutinib-treated CLL. Method: immunoSEQ multiplex PCR; TCRdb's copy keeps in-frame clones and lacks some. The table records hundreds of thousands of clones, roughly 70% of them present only once. The sample was PBMCs, taken after 24 months of ibrutinib treatment. The receptors were sampled from a human donor with chronic lymphocytic leukemia. Both conserved end residues are trimmed from each CDR3. The D gene is left open where the match is weak.

>NA|TRBJ2-7|TRBV29-1
SVGTLGGTLSYEQY
>TRBD1|TRBJ2-7|TRBV2
ASSADRAGEQY
>NA|TRBJ2-3|TRBV27
ASSDLRGSHTDTQY
>TRBD2|TRBJ2-7|TRBV15
ATSRPSGSSYEQY
>TRBD2|TRBJ2-1|TRBV29-1
SVSGLAGGAVEQF
>NA|TRBJ2-5|TRBV6-6
ASSYSLVYQETQY
>NA|TRBJ1-5|TRBV6-6
ASSHLGTYSNQPQH
>NA|TRBJ2-3|TRBV5-1
ASIAGPGRSTDTQY
>NA|TRBJ2-7|TRBV30
AWRAGRNEQY
>TRBD2|TRBJ2-1|TRBV7-3
ASSASGRAPEQF
>NA|TRBJ2-3|TRBV9
ASSVGVKFTDTQY
>NA|TRBJ1-4|TRBV6-5
ASSGLSGGLEKLF
>NA|TRBJ2-7|TRBV28
ASLNLGSYEQY
>NA|TRBJ2-7|TRBV18
ASSQTAEGGREQY
>NA|TRBJ1-5|TRBV19
ASSRGQTSNQPQH
>TRBD1|TRBJ1-5|TRBV19
ATPTGASSRSNQPQH
>NA|TRBJ2-2|TRBV9
ASSVVGNTGELF
>NA|TRBJ2-3|TRBV7-2
ASSPPGRTSRSNTQY
>NA|TRBJ1-2|TRBV29-1
SVGQPNNYGYT
>TRBD2|TRBJ2-5|TRBV5-1
ASGRENQETQY
>TRBD2|TRBJ2-3|TRBV19
ASRPGLAGPDTQY
>TRBD1|TRBJ1-5|TRBV19
ASSIRDRVGQPQH
>NA|TRBJ1-4|TRBV4-3
ASSQNGGVGEKLF
>NA|TRBJ2-5|TRBV25-1
ASTAQETQY
>TRBD2|TRBJ2-7|TRBV30
AWSALAGEFEQY
>TRBD1|TRBJ2-2|TRBV28
ASSPGQGNTGELF
>NA|TRBJ2-1|TRBV9
ASSSGTKTYNEQF
>NA|TRBJ2-2|TRBV9
ASSVVMNTGELF
>NA|TRBJ2-2|TRBV6-5
ASSYRLAPGELF
>NA|TRBJ2-6|TRBV15
ATSRDRGGGSGANVLT
>NA|TRBJ2-3|TRBV2
ATLGGGWTDTQY
>NA|TRBJ1-1|TRBV28
ASSYVGGDTEAF
>NA|TRBJ2-1|TRBV29-1
SVEEGPSYNEQF
>NA|TRBJ2-2|TRBV19
ATTGNTGELF
>NA|TRBJ2-7|TRBV9
ASSQSHREYEQY
>NA|TRBJ1-5|TRBV7-2
ASSSKQGQPQH
>TRBD2|TRBJ2-1|TRBV2
ASKAGGVNEQF
>NA|TRBJ2-7|TRBV5-4
ASSFGTTYEQY
>NA|TRBJ2-7|TRBV6-6
ASTSPTGSEQY
>TRBD2|TRBJ2-1|TRBV7-2
ASSLFRLAGHNEQF
>TRBD1|TRBJ1-2|TRBV9
ASSVRGTGHQWDGYT
>NA|TRBJ2-1|TRBV27
ASSLSILAGNEQF
>NA|TRBJ1-5|TRBV19
ASSLLGEEKEH
>TRBD1|TRBJ1-1|TRBV30
AWNQGAKAF
>NA|TRBJ2-7|TRBV7-9
ASTPGQISYEQY
>NA|TRBJ2-1|TRBV7-2
ASSPQSYNEQF
>NA|TRBJ2-1|TRBV29-1
SPTRDNEQF
>NA|TRBJ2-4|TRBV28
ASSLWQTGLAKNIQY
>NA|TRBJ1-2|TRBV11-2
ASSIQGNYGYT
>NA|TRBJ1-1|TRBV6-5
ASSYDGGGYTEAF
>NA|TRBJ1-1|TRBV27
ASWSPIEAF
>TRBD2|TRBJ2-1|TRBV2
ASSESRLAGNVNEQF
>TRBD2|TRBJ2-1|TRBV7-3
ASSPRTSGYEQF
>TRBD2|TRBJ2-7|TRBV18
ASSPGLDEPEQY
>NA|TRBJ2-1|TRBV7-6
ASSREIQGRSYNEQF
>NA|TRBJ2-2|TRBV7-3
ASSPGHRTGELF
>TRBD1|TRBJ2-5|TRBV7-9
ASSRNQGVQETQY
>NA|TRBJ1-5|TRBV29-1
SVATQGNGDQPQH
>NA|TRBJ1-3|TRBV6-5
ASSSRRSSGNTIY
>NA|TRBJ1-5|TRBV6-5
ASSRTDGENQPQH